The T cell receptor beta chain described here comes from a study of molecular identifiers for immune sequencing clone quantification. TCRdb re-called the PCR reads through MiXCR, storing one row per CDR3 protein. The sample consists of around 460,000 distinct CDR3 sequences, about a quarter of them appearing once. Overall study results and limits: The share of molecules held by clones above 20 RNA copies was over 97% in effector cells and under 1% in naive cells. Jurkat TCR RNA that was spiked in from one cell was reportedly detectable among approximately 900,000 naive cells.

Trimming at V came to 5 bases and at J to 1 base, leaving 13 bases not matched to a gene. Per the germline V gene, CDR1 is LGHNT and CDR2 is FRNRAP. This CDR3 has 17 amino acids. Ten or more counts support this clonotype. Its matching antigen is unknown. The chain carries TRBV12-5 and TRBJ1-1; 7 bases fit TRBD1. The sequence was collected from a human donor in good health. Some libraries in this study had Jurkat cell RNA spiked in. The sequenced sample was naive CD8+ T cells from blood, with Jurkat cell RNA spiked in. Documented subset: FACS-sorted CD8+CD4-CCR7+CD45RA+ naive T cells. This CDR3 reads CASGLPPTPGGNTEAFF. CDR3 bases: TGTGCTAGTGGTCTTCCCCCCACGCCAGGGGGGAACACTGAAGCTTTCTTT.